A single sample is the source of the 2 T cell receptor beta chains below, sequenced in a study of cytomegalovirus exposure and HLA in healthy donors. The PCR had 60 Vbeta and 13 Jbeta primers. The protocol was immunoSEQ multiplex PCR, while the TCRdb copy is restricted to in-frame clones and leaves out a portion. Here the sample spans around 120,000 clones, over 65% being singletons. Input material: PBMCs. The receptors shown here come from a woman aged 40 to 49 in good health and CMV-seronegative.

The chain is built from TRBV7-9 and TRBJ1-4; 8 positions match TRBD1. Germline V gives CDR1 SEHNR, CDR2 FQNEAQ (reference sequence). V was clipped by 1 base and J by 7 bases; unmatched bases: 5. CDR3 length: 15 residues. CDR3 nucleotides: TGTGCCAGCAGCTTAGGACAGGGGAGTTTTGAAAAACTGTTTTTT. This gives the protein CASSLGQGSFEKLFF. Looking up the rest from reference TRBV7-9 and TRBJ1-4 gives the full variable domain: DTGVSQNPRHKITKRGQNVTFRCDPISEHNRLYWYRQTLGQGPEFLTYFQNEAQLEKSRLLSDRFSAERPKGSFSTLEIQRTEQGDSAMYLCASSLGQGSFEKLFFGSGTQLSVL.

The V gene is TRBV28, the J gene TRBJ1-1; TRBD1 aligns across 10 bases. The CDR3 sequence is 14 residues long. V lost 6 bases to trimming and J lost 3 bases; unmatched junction nucleotides: 4. The germline V gene encodes CDR1 MDHEN and CDR2 SYDVKM. This chain's CDR3 is CASRTTGGDTEAFF. CDR3 bases: TGTGCCAGCAGAACGACAGGGGGCGACACTGAAGCTTTCTTT.